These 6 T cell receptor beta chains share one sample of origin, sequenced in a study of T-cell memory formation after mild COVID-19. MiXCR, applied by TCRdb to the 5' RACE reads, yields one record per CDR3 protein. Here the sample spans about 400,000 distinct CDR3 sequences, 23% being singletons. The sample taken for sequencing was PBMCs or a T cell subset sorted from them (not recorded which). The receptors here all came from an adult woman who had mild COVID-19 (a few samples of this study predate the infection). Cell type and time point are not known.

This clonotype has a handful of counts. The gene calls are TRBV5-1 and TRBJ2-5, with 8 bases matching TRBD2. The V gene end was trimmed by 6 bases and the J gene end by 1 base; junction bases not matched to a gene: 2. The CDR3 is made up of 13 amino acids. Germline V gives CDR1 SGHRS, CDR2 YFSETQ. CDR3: CASNLAGQETQYF. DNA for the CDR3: TGCGCCAGCAATCTAGCGGGCCAAGAGACCCAGTACTTC. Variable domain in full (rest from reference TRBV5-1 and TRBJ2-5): KAGVTQTPRYLIKTRGQQVTLSCSPISGHRSVSWYQQTPGQGLQFLFEYFSETQRNKGNFPGRFSGRQFSNSRSEMNVSTLELGDSALYLCASNLAGQETQYFGPGTRLLVL.

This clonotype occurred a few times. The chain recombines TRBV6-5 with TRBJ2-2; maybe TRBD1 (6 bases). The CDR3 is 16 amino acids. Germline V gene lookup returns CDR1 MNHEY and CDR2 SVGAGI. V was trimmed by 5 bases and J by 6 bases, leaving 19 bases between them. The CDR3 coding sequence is TGTGCCAGCAGTATCAATCCAGGGGAATCGGCCGGGGAGCTGTTTTTT. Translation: CASSINPGESAGELFF.

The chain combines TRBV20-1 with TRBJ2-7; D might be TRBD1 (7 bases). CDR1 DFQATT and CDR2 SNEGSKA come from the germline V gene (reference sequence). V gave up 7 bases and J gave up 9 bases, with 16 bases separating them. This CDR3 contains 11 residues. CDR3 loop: CSVHRQGGQYF. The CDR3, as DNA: TGCAGTGTACATCGCCAGGGGGGGCAGTACTTC.

Here the CDR3 DNA reads TGTGCCAGCTCACCAATTATTCCGAGGGACATCTCCTCTGGAAACACCATATATTTT. Translated, it gives CASSPIIPRDISSGNTIYF. The rearrangement links TRBV18 to TRBJ1-3; a possible D gene is TRBD1 (6 bases). The V and J ends lost 2 bases and 0 bases respectively, with 20 bases between them. CDR1 is KGHSH, CDR2 LQKENI, per germline. This CDR3 contains 19 residues.

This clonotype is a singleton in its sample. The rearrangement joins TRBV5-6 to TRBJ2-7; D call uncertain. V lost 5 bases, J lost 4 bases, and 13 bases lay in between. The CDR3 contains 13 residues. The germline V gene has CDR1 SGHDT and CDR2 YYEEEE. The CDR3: CASSLPPWYEQYF. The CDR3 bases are TGTGCCAGCAGTCTACCCCCCTGGTACGAGCAGTACTTC.

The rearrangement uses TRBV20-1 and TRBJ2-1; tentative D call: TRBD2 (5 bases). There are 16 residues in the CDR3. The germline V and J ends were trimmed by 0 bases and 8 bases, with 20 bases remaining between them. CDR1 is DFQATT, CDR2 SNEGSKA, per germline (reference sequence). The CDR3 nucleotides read TGCAGTGCTAGAGATCGGTCGGGGTCCCGGTGGTATGAGCAGTTCTTC. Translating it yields CSARDRSGSRWYEQFF.